The text below deals with one T cell receptor (beta chain). The sample is drawn from a study of blood T cell repertoires in COVID-19. Whole-study context: Material from acute and convalescent COVID-19 was sourced from the United States, Italy and Spain. PBMCs, B-cell-depleted T cells, or T cells provided the cDNA or gDNA that made up the material.

Germline V lookup: CDR1 SGDLS, CDR2 YYNGEE. The CDR3 has 16 amino acids. The ends lost 0 bases at V and 8 bases at J; junction bases unmatched: 9. As originally analysed: By means of reference gene primer amplification, nucleated cell counts were estimated. TCRdb keeps only in-frame clones here, not all; method: immunoSEQ multiplex PCR. The D gene and trimming were derived from the DNA, and the V and J assignments and clone size from that table. The repertoire consists of 100,000 or so clones, with approximately 86% occurring once and the leading ten covering under 7.5%. The sequencing input was peripheral blood. The clonotype comes from a woman aged 55 to 70 with acute or convalescent COVID-19. V is TRBV9 and J is TRBJ1-2, with TRBD1 matching 11 bases. CDR3 region: CASSVDGQGAWRGYTF. The DNA of the CDR3 is TGTGCCAGCAGCGTAGACGGACAGGGGGCCTGGCGGGGCTACACCTTC.